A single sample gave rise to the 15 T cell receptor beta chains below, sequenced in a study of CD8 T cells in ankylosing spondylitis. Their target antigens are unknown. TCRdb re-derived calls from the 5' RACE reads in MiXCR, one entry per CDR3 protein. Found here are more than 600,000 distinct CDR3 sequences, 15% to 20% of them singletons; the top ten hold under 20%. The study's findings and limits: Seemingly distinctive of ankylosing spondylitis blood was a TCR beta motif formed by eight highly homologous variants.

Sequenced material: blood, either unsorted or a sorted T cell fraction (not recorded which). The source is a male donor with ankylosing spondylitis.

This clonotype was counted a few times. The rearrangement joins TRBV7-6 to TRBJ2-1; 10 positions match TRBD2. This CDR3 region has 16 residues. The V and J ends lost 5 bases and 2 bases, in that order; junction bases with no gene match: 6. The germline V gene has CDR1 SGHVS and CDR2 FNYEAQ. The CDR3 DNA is TGTGCCAGCAGCCCGATAGCGGGAGGACCCTACAATGAGCAGTTCTTC. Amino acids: CASSPIAGGPYNEQFF.

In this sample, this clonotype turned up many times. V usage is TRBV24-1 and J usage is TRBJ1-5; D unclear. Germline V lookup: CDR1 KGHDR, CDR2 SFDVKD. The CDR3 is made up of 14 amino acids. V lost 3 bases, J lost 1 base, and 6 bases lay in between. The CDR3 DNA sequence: TGTGCCACCAGTGATATTGTCAGCAATCAGCCCCAGCATTTT. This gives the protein CATSDIVSNQPQHF.

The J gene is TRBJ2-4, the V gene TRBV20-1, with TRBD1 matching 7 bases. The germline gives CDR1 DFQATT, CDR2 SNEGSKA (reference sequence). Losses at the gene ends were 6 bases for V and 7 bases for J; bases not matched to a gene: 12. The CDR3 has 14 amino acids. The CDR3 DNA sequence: TGCAGTGCCCTCAAGGGGCAGGGGGTTAACATTCAGTACTTC. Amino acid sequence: CSALKGQGVNIQYF.

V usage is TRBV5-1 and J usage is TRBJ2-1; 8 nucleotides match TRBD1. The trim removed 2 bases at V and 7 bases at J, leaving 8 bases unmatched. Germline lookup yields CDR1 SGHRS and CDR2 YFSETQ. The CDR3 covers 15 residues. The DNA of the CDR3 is TGCGCCAGCAGCTTTACGGGACAGGCGTCTAATGAGCAGTTCTTC. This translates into CASSFTGQASNEQFF.

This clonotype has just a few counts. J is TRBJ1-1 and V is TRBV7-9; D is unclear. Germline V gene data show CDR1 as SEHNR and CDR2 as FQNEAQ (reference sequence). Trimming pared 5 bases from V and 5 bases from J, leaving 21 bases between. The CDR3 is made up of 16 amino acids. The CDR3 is CASSRVAGSLGTEAFF. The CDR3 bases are TGTGCCAGCAGCCGGGTTGCGGGATCCCTTGGTACTGAAGCTTTCTTT.

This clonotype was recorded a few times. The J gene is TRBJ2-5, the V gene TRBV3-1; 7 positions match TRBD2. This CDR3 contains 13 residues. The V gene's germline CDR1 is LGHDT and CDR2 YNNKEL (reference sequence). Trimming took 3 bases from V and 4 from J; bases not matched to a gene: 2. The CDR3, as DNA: TGTGCCAGCAGCCAGACGGGGGGAGAGACCCAGTACTTC. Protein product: CASSQTGGETQYF.

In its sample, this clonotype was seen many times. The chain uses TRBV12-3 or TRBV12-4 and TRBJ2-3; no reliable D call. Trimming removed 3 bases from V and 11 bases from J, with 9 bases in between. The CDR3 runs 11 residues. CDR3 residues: CASSFKLEQYF. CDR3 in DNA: TGTGCCAGCAGTTTTAAGCTCGAGCAGTATTTT.

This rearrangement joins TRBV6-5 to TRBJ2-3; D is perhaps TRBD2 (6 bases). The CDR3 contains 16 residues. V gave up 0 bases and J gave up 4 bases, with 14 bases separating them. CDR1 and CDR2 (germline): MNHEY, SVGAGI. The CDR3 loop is CASSYSGLRGADTQYF. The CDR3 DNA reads TGTGCCAGCAGTTACTCGGGACTGCGTGGGGCAGATACGCAGTATTTT.

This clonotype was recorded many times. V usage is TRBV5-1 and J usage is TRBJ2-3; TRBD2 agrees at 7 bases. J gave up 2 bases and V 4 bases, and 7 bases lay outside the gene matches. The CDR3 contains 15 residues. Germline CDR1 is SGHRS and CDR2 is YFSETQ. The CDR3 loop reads CASSTEGTNTDTQYF. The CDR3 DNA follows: TGCGCCAGCAGCACCGAAGGGACTAACACAGATACGCAGTATTTT.

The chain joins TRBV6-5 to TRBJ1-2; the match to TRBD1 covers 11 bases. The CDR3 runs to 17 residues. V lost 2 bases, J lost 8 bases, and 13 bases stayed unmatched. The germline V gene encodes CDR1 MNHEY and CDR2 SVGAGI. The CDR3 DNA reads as TGTGCCAGCAGTTACCCGAGGGAAGGACAGGGGGCGCGCGGCTACACCTTC. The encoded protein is CASSYPREGQGARGYTF.

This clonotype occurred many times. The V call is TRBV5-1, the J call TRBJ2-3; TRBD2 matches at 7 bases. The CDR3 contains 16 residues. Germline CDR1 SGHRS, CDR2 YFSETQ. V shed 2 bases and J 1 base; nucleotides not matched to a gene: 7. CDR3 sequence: CASSFRAGPRTDTQYF. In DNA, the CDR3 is TGCGCCAGCAGCTTCCGAGCGGGGCCCCGCACAGATACGCAGTATTTT.

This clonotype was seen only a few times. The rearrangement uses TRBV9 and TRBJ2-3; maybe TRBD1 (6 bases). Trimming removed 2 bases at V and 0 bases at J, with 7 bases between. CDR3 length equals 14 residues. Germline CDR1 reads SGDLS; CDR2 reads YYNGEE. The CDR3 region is CASSVDRSTDTQYF. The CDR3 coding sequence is TGTGCCAGCAGCGTCGACAGGAGCACAGATACGCAGTATTTT.

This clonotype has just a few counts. CDR3 in DNA: TGCAGTGCTTTTACAGCTAGCTCCTACAATGAGCAGTTCTTC. It specifies CSAFTASSYNEQFF. The V gene is TRBV20-1, the J gene TRBJ2-1, with D unresolved. Germline assignment: CDR1 DFQATT and CDR2 SNEGSKA (reference sequence). The V end lost 5 bases, the J end lost 0 bases, and 11 bases lay between the germline ends. The CDR3 runs to 14 residues.

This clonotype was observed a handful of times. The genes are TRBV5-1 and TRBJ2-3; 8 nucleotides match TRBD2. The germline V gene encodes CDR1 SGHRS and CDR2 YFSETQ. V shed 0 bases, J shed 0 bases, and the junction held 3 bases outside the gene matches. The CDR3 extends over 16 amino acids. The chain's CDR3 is CASSLDIAGSTDTQYF. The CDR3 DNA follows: TGCGCCAGCAGCTTGGATATAGCGGGGAGCACAGATACGCAGTATTTT.

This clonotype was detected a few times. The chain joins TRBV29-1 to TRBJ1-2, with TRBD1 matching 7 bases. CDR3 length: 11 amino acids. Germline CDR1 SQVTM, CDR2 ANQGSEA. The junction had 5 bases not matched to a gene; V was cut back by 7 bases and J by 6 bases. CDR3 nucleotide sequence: TGCAGCGCCGGGACAGTCAATGGCTACACCTTC. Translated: CSAGTVNGYTF.